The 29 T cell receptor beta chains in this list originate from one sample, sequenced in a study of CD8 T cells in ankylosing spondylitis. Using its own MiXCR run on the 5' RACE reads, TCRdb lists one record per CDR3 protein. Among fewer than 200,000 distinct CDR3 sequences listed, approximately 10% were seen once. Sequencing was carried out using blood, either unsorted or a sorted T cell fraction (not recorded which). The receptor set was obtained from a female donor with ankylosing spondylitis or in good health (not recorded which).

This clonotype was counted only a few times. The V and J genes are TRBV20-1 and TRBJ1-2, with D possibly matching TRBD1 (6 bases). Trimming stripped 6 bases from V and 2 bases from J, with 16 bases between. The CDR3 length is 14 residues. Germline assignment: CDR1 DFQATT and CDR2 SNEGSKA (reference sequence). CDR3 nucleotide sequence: TGCAGTGCCCCCGCCAGGGGTGGCAACTATGGCTACACCTTC. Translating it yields CSAPARGGNYGYTF.

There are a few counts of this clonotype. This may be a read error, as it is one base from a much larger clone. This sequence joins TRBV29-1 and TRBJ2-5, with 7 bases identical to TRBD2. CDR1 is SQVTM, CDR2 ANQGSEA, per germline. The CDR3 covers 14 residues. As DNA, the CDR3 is TGCCGCGTTGGTGGCACAGCGGGATTTGGGACCCAGTACTTC. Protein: CRVGGTAGFGTQYF.

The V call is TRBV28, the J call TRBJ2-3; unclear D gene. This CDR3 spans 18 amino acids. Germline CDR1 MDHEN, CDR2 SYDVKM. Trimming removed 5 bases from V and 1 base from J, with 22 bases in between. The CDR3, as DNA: TGTGCCAGCAGTCAGAGCACTGCAACCAGTAACGGCACAGATACGCAGTATTTT. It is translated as CASSQSTATSNGTDTQYF.

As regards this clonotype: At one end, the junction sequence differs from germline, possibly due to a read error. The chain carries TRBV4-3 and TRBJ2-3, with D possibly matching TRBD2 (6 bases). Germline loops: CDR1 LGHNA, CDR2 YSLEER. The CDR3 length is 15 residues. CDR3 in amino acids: CASRQEAREWDTQYF. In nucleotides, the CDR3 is TGCGCCAGCAGACAAGAGGCCCGGGAGTGGGATACGCAGTATTTT.

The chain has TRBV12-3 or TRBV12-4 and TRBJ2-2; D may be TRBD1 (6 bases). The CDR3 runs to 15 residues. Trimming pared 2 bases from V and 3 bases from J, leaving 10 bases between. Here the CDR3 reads CASSLSGVDTGELFF. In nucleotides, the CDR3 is TGTGCCAGCAGTTTATCAGGGGTCGACACCGGGGAGCTGTTTTTT.

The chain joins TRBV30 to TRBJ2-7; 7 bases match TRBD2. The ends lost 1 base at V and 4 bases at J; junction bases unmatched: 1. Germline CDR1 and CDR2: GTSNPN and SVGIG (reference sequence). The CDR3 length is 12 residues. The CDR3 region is CAWSGEGYEQYF. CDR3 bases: TGTGCCTGGAGTGGGGAGGGGTACGAGCAGTACTTC.

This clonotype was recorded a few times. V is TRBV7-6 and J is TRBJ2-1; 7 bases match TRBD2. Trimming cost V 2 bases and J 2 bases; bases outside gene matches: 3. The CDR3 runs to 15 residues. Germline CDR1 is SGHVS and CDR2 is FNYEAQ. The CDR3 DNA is TGTGCCAGCAGCTTAACGGGGGGAACCTACAATGAGCAGTTCTTC. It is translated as CASSLTGGTYNEQFF.

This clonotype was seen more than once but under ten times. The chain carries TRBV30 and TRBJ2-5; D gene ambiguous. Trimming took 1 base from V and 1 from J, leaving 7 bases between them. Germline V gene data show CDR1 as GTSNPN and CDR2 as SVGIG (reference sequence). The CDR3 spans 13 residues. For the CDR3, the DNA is TGTGCCTGGAGTGAACTTTTCCAAGAGACCCAGTACTTC. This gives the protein CAWSELFQETQYF.

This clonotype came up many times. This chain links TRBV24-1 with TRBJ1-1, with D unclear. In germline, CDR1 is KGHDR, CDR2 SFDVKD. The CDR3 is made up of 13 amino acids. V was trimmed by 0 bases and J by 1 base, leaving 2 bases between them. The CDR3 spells CATSDLENTEAFF. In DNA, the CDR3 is TGTGCCACCAGTGATTTGGAGAACACTGAAGCTTTCTTT.

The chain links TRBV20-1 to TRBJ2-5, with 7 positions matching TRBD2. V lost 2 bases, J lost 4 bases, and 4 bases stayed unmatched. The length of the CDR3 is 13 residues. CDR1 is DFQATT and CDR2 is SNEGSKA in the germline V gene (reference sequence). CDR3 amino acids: CSARTGGRETQYF. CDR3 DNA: TGCAGTGCTAGAACCGGGGGGAGAGAGACCCAGTACTTC.

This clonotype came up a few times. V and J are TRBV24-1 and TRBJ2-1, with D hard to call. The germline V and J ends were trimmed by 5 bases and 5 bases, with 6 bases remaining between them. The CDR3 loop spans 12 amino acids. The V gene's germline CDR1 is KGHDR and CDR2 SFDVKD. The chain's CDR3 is CATSAMNNEQFF. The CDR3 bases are TGTGCCACCAGTGCCATGAACAATGAGCAGTTCTTC.

CDR3 DNA sequence: TGTGCCAGCAGCCTCCGGACAGGGGAGGGCGAGCAGTACTTC. It specifies CASSLRTGEGEQYF. The V call is TRBV12-3 or TRBV12-4, the J call TRBJ2-7; the match to TRBD1 covers 9 bases. The junction had 9 bases not matched to a gene; V was cut back by 6 bases and J by 6 bases. This CDR3 is 14 amino acids long.

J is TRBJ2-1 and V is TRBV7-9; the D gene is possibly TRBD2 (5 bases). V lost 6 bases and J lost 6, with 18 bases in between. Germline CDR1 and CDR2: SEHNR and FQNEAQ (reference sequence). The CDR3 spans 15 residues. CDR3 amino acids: CASRSSPEGPNEQFF. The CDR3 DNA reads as TGTGCCAGCAGATCTAGCCCTGAGGGCCCCAATGAGCAGTTCTTC.

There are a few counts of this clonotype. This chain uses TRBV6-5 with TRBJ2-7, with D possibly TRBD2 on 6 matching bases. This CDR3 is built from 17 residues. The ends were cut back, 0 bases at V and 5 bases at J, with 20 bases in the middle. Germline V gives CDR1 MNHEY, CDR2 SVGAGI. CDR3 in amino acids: CASSYSNGGNVEDEQYF. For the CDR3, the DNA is TGTGCCAGCAGTTACTCGAATGGCGGGAACGTTGAGGACGAGCAGTACTTC.

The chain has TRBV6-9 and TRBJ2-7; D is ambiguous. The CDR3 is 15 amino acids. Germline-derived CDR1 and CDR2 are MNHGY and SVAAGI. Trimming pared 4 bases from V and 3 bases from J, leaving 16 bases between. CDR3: CASSSFRADNYEQYF. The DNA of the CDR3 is TGTGCCAGCAGTTCATTCCGGGCAGACAACTACGAGCAGTACTTC.

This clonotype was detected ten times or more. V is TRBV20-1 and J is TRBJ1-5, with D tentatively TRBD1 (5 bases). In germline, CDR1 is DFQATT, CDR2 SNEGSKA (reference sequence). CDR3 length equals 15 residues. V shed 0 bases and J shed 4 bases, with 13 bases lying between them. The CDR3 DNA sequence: TGCAGTGCTAGAGATGGGGACTTACAGAATCAGCCCCAGCATTTT. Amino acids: CSARDGDLQNQPQHF.

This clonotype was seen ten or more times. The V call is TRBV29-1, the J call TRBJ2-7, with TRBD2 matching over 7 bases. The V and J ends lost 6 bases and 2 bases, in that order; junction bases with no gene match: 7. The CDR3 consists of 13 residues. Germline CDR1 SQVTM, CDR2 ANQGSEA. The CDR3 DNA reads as TGCAGCGTCTCCTCTAGCGGTCCCTACGAGCAGTACTTC. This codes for CSVSSSGPYEQYF.

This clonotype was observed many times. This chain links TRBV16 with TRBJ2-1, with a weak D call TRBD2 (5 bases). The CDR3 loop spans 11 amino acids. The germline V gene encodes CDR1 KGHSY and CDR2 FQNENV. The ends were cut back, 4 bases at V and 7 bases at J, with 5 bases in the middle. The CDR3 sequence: CASSRRNEQFF. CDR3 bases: TGTGCCAGCAGCCGGAGGAATGAGCAGTTCTTC.

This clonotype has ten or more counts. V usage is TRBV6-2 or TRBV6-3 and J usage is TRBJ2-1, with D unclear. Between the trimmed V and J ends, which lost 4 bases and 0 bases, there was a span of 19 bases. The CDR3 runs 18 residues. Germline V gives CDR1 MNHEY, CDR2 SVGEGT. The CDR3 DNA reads TGTGCCAGCAGTTTATGGGGTGGTCCCACCAGCTCCTACAATGAGCAGTTCTTC. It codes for CASSLWGGPTSSYNEQFF.

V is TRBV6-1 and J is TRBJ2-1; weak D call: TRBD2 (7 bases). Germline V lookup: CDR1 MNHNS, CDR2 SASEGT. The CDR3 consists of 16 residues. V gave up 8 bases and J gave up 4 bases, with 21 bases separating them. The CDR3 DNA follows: TGTGCCAGCCGGGGGGAATGGGGGGCAGGATACAATGAGCAGTTCTTC. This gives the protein CASRGEWGAGYNEQFF.

DNA for the CDR3: TGCAGTGCTCGGGGGGGTGGGGCTTTCTTT. Protein: CSARGGGAFF. V usage is TRBV20-1 and J usage is TRBJ1-1; D is perhaps TRBD1 (5 bases). CDR1 is DFQATT, CDR2 SNEGSKA, per germline (reference sequence). CDR3 size: 10 residues. Trimming pared 5 bases from V and 11 bases from J, leaving 12 bases between.

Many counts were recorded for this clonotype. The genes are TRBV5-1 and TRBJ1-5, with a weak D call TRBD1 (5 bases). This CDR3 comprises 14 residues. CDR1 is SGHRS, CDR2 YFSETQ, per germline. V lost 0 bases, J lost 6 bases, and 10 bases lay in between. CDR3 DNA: TGCGCCAGCAGCTTGGGGGGACGCGGTCAGCCCCAGCATTTT. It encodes CASSLGGRGQPQHF.

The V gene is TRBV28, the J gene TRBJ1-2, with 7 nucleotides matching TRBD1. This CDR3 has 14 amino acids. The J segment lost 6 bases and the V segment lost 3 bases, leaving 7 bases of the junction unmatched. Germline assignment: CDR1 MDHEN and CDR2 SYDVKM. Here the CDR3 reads CASSFPGQANGYTF. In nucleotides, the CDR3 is TGTGCCAGCAGTTTCCCAGGACAGGCGAATGGCTACACCTTC.

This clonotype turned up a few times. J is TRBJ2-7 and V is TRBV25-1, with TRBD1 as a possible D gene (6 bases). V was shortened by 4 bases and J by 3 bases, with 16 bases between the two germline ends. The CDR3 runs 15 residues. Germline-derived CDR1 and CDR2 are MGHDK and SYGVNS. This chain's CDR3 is CASSAGTRTFYEQYF. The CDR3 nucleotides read TGTGCCAGCAGTGCCGGGACAAGGACCTTCTACGAGCAGTACTTC.

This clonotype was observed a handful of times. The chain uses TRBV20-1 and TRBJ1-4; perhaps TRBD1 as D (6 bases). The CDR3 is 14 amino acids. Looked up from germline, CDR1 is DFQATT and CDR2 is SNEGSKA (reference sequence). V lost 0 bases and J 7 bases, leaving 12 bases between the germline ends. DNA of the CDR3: TGCAGTGCTAGAGATACAGGGACGGGTGAAAAACTGTTTTTT. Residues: CSARDTGTGEKLFF.

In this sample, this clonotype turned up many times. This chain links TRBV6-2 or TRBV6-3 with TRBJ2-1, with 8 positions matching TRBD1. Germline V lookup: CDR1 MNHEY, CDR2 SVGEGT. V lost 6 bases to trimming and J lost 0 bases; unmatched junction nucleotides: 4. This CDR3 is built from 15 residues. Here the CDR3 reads CASSPQGGSYNEQFF. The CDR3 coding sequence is TGTGCCAGCAGCCCACAGGGGGGCTCCTACAATGAGCAGTTCTTC.

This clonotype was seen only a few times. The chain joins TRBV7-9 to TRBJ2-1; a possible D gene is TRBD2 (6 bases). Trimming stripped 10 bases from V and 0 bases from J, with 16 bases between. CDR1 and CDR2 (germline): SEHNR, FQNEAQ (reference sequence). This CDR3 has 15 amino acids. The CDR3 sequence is CATPPLASSYNEQFF. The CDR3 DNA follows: TGTGCCACCCCACCCCTAGCGAGCTCCTACAATGAGCAGTTCTTC.

The CDR3 DNA is TGTGCCAGCAGTCGGGACTTAGAGAGCACAGATACGCAGTATTTT. This encodes CASSRDLESTDTQYF. The chain couples TRBV11-2 to TRBJ2-3; a weak D match, TRBD2 (6 bases). The V gene lost 6 bases and the J gene lost 0 bases, with 13 bases spanning the gap. CDR1 and CDR2 (germline): SGHAT, FQNNGV. CDR3 length: 15 amino acids. Full variable domain (missing parts from reference TRBV11-2 and TRBJ2-3): EAGVAQSPRYKIIEKRQSVAFWCNPISGHATLYWYQQILGQGPKLLIQFQNNGVVDDSQLPKDRFSAERLKGVDSTLKIQPAKLEDSAVYLCASSRDLESTDTQYFGPGTRLTVL.

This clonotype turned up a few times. Written as DNA, the CDR3 is TGTGCCAGCATTGGGACAGGGGCGCGGGGCATGACCTACGAGCAGTACTTC. It translates to CASIGTGARGMTYEQYF. V gene TRBV5-5 combines with J gene TRBJ2-7; 10 positions match TRBD1. Germline V lookup: CDR1 SGHKS, CDR2 YYEKEE (reference sequence). V gave up 6 bases and J gave up 2 bases; unmatched junction bases: 14. CDR3 size: 17 residues.